A selection of T cell receptor beta chains follows, all from one sample in a study of OX40 agonist ivuxolimab in advanced cancers. The repertoire was sequenced with immunoSEQ multiplex PCR; TCRdb's copy has only in-frame clones and lacks some. The table shows over 85,000 clones, with roughly 91% occurring only once. This material consisted of CD4+ or CD8+ T cells sorted from blood, taken in a trial of the OX40 agonist ivuxolimab. These receptors all stem from an adult with an advanced solid tumor such as melanoma, head and neck, liver or kidney cancer. The CDR3 runs from the conserved cysteine through the conserved F or W. D genes are given only for firm matches. Size is omitted from some rows. Given values are once, few, many or a class for expanded clones.

>TRBJ2-2|NA|NA|TRBV30
CAWKPIGPANTGELFF
TGTGCCTGGAAACCTATAGGACCGGCGAACACCGGGGAGCTGTTTTTT
>TRBJ2-3|NA|NA|TRBV6-6
CASSPLRSTDTQYF
TGTGCCAGCAGCCCCCTGCGGTCCACAGATACGCAGTATTTT
>TRBJ1-6|NA|NA|TRBV30
CAWTARVDNSPLHF
TGTGCCTGGACCGCCAGGGTTGATAATTCACCCCTCCACTTT
>TRBJ2-1|once|TRBD2|TRBV6-5
CASSGRVAGEQFF
TGTGCCAGCAGTGGTAGGGTAGCGGGAGAGCAGTTCTTC
>TRBJ2-3|NA|NA|TRBV7-2
CASSLDRYTDTQYF
TGTGCCAGCAGCTTAGACAGATACACAGATACGCAGTATTTT
>TRBJ1-1|NA|TRBD1|TRBV7-9
CASSPSGGFTEAFF
TGTGCCAGCAGCCCCTCAGGGGGGTTCACTGAAGCTTTCTTT
>TRBJ1-1|NA|NA|TRBV7-9
CASSPFAGDTEAFF
TGTGCCAGCAGCCCCTTTGCGGGGGACACTGAAGCTTTCTTT
>TRBJ2-7|NA|NA|TRBV6-1
CASSESGVTYEQYF
TGTGCCAGCAGCGAGTCAGGGGTCACCTACGAGCAGTACTTC
>TRBJ2-7|NA|TRBD2|TRBV27
CASSLVSGSHEQYF
TGTGCCAGCAGTTTGGTTAGCGGGAGCCACGAGCAGTACTTC
>TRBJ2-1|NA|TRBD2|TRBV29-1
CSVPGTAGGNEQFF
TGCAGCGTTCCAGGGACTGCGGGGGGCAATGAGCAGTTCTTC
>TRBJ2-7|once|NA|TRBV6-5
CASSTFAGYEQYF
TGTGCCAGCAGTACCTTTGCGGGCTACGAGCAGTACTTC
>TRBJ2-7|NA|NA|TRBV6-6
CASRRHPSYEQYF
TGTGCCAGCAGACGACATCCCTCCTACGAGCAGTACTTC
>TRBJ1-4|NA|NA|TRBV2
CASSEARGAAKKLFF
TGTGCCAGCAGTGAAGCGCGGGGGGCCGCGAAAAAACTGTTTTTT
>TRBJ2-2|NA|NA|TRBV19
CASSIGRNTGELFF
TGTGCCAGTAGTATAGGACGGAACACCGGGGAGCTGTTTTTT
>TRBJ2-7|NA|TRBD2|TRBV19
CASSPSGGAEVYEQYF
TGTGCCAGTAGTCCCTCCGGGGGGGCCGAAGTCTACGAGCAGTACTTC
>TRBJ2-5|NA|NA|TRBV6-5
CASSYSTGSATQYF
TGTGCCAGCAGTTACTCGACTGGCTCGGCGACCCAGTACTTC
>TRBJ1-1|NA|NA|TRBV19
CASSIDPEGDTEAFF
TGTGCCAGTAGTATAGATCCTGAGGGAGACACTGAAGCTTTCTTT
>TRBJ2-1|NA|NA|TRBV10-3
CAISESTIGGGNEQFF
TGTGCCATCAGTGAGTCGACGATCGGGGGCGGCAATGAGCAGTTCTTC
>TRBJ1-1|NA|NA|TRBV7-2
CASSPAANTEAFF
TGTGCCAGCAGCCCGGCCGCGAACACTGAAGCTTTCTTT
>TRBJ2-1|NA|NA|TRBV28
CASSISDYNNEQFF
TGTGCCAGCAGCATCTCGGACTACAACAATGAGCAGTTCTTC
>TRBJ2-1|NA|TRBD2|TRBV5-1
CASSSTSGKYGEQFF
TGCGCCAGCAGCTCGACTAGCGGGAAATACGGTGAGCAGTTCTTC
>TRBJ2-3|NA|TRBD2|TRBV7-2
CASSLGLAGGDTQYF
TGTGCCAGCAGCTTAGGGCTAGCGGGAGGGGATACGCAGTATTTT
>TRBJ2-5|once|NA|TRBV7-2
CASSYSAQQETQYF
TGTGCCAGCAGTTATTCGGCACAGCAAGAGACCCAGTACTTC
>TRBJ2-7|few|TRBD1|TRBV7-9
CASSYTGTGNEQYF
TGTGCCAGCAGCTATACCGGGACAGGGAACGAGCAGTACTTC
>TRBJ2-1|NA|NA|TRBV7-8
CASSGINRNSYNEQFF
TGTGCCAGCAGCGGAATTAACAGAAACTCCTACAATGAGCAGTTCTTC
>TRBJ1-3|NA|NA|TRBV5-1
CASSLDQVRTGNTIYF
TGCGCCAGCAGCTTGGATCAGGTCCGAACTGGAAACACCATATATTTT
>TRBJ1-4|NA|TRBD1|TRBV7-2
CASSLDRVTNEKLFF
TGTGCCAGCAGCCTCGACAGGGTCACTAATGAAAAACTGTTTTTT
>TRBJ2-2|few|NA|TRBV28
CASSVPTGIGELFF
TGTGCCAGCAGTGTCCCCACAGGGATCGGGGAGCTGTTTTTT
>TRBJ1-5|NA|TRBD1|TRBV6-6
CASSSTDRGGNQPQHF
TGTGCCAGCAGTTCCACCGACAGGGGCGGCAATCAGCCCCAGCATTTT
>TRBJ1-1|NA|NA|TRBV6-5
CASSYSPYSEAFF
TGTGCCAGCAGTTACTCCCCGTATTCTGAAGCTTTCTTT
>TRBJ2-7|NA|NA|TRBV7-2
CASSLSGAVSYEQYF
TGTGCCAGCAGCTTATCAGGGGCAGTTTCCTACGAGCAGTACTTC
>TRBJ1-5|NA|NA|TRBV19
CASNQWGGSQPQHF
TGTGCCAGTAATCAATGGGGAGGGAGTCAGCCCCAGCATTTT
>TRBJ2-3|NA|NA|TRBV2
CASRISPGEADTQYF
TGTGCCAGCAGGATATCGCCGGGAGAGGCAGATACGCAGTATTTT
>TRBJ1-3|few|NA|TRBV2
CASSVIQGTGNTIYF
TGTGCCAGCAGTGTAATACAGGGAACTGGAAACACCATATATTTT
>TRBJ2-7|few|TRBD2|TRBV9
CASSGSRGTSGSPDEQYF
TGTGCCAGCAGCGGATCCCGGGGGACTAGCGGGAGCCCCGACGAGCAGTACTTC
>TRBJ1-5|NA|NA|TRBV19
CASSISNQPQHF
TGTGCCAGTAGTATATCAAATCAGCCCCAGCATTTT
>TRBJ1-2|NA|NA|TRBV30
CAWSADRYGYTF
TGTGCCTGGAGTGCTGATAGATATGGCTACACCTTC